A single sample gave rise to the 13 T cell receptor beta chains below, sequenced in a study of T cells in Graves' hyperthyroidism and ophthalmopathy. Amplified TCR beta CDR3 regions came from RNA transcripts. TCR CDR3 underwent first-round RT-PCR with the HTBI primer set. MiXCR was run by TCRdb on the multiplex PCR reads, yielding one entry per CDR3 protein. Of hundreds of thousands of distinct CDR3 sequences listed, about 20% are singletons. Sequencing was performed on blood. The source is a man aged 25-40 years with Graves' ophthalmopathy.

In this sample, this clonotype turned up many times. The chain links TRBV3-1 to TRBJ1-2, with unresolved D. The CDR3 has 12 residues. Per germline, CDR1 LGHDT and CDR2 YNNKEL (reference sequence). Trimming pared 1 base from V and 4 bases from J, leaving 4 bases between. CDR3 residues: CASSQGGYGYTF. Here the CDR3 DNA reads TGTGCCAGCAGCCAAGGAGGCTATGGCTACACCTTC.

The chain uses TRBV28 and TRBJ1-1; D remains ambiguous. Germline CDR1 is MDHEN and CDR2 is SYDVKM. The CDR3 extends over 12 amino acids. Trimming removed 7 bases from V and 3 bases from J, with 9 bases in between. CDR3 DNA: TGTGCCAGCATATCCTGGGACACTGAAGCTTTCTTT. This codes for CASISWDTEAFF.

This clonotype was observed a handful of times. A read error may explain this, as a much larger clone is one base away. The chain joins TRBV11-2 to TRBJ2-3, with a weak D call TRBD1 (6 bases). CDR3 length equals 15 residues. Germline values: CDR1 SGHAT, CDR2 FQNNGV. Trimming stripped 4 bases from V and 4 bases from J, with 15 bases between. This chain's CDR3 is CASSWGQSWADTQYF. In DNA, the CDR3 is TGTGCCAGCAGCTGGGGACAATCTTGGGCAGATACGCAGTATTTT.

There are many counts of this clonotype. The J gene is TRBJ1-2, the V gene TRBV3-1; D not resolved. Germline V lookup: CDR1 LGHDT, CDR2 YNNKEL (reference sequence). Trimming shortened V by 3 bases and J by 3 bases, and 14 bases separated the two germline ends. The CDR3 length is 15 residues. The CDR3 region is CASSHRVMGYYGYTF. DNA of the CDR3: TGTGCCAGCAGCCATCGGGTGATGGGCTACTATGGCTACACCTTC. The variable domain in full, completed from reference TRBV3-1 and TRBJ1-2, reads DTAVSQTPKYLVTQMGNDKSIKCEQNLGHDTMYWYKQDSKKFLKIMFSYNNKELIINETVPNRFSPKSPDKAHLNLHINSLELGDSAVYFCASSHRVMGYYGYTFGSGTRLTVV.

The chain uses TRBV5-4 and TRBJ2-7; D may be TRBD1 (6 bases). The CDR3 runs to 13 residues. Germline V gene sequence: CDR1 SGHNT, CDR2 YYREEE (reference sequence). Trimming took off 2 bases at V and 7 bases at J, with 13 bases between the two ends. The CDR3 protein is CASSLQGVVEQYF. In nucleotides, the CDR3 is TGTGCCAGCAGCTTACAGGGAGTTGTGGAGCAGTACTTC.

This clonotype was seen many times. The rearrangement uses TRBV20-1 and TRBJ1-5, with D uncertain. The CDR3 sequence is 14 residues long. The V gene lost 0 bases and the J gene lost 3 bases, with 9 bases spanning the gap. From germline, CDR1 is DFQATT and CDR2 SNEGSKA (reference sequence). DNA of the CDR3: TGCAGTGCTAGAGAGGGAGGATTCAATCAGCCCCAGCATTTT. This codes for CSAREGGFNQPQHF.

The J gene is TRBJ2-5, the V gene TRBV28; 10 nucleotides agree with TRBD2. CDR3 length: 15 amino acids. CDR1 and CDR2 (germline): MDHEN, SYDVKM. After removal of 9 bases from V and 7 bases from J, the junction contained 14 bases not matched to a gene. As DNA, the CDR3 is TGTGCCAGTGCCGGGACTAGCGACTTAACGAGGACCCAGTACTTC. This sequence encodes CASAGTSDLTRTQYF.

This clonotype appeared a single time. The chain joins TRBV6-1 to TRBJ1-1; D unclear. Germline V lookup: CDR1 MNHNS, CDR2 SASEGT. Trimming cost V 5 bases and J 3 bases, with 10 bases left between them. The CDR3 runs to 13 residues. CDR3 sequence: CASSLHSYTEAFF. CDR3 in DNA: TGTGCCAGCAGTCTCCACAGCTACACTGAAGCTTTCTTT.

The table lists this clonotype with many counts. The chain uses TRBV28 and TRBJ1-5, with D hard to call. V was shortened by 6 bases and J by 0 bases, with 3 bases between the two germline ends. Per germline, CDR1 MDHEN and CDR2 SYDVKM. The CDR3 loop spans 12 amino acids. The CDR3 spells CASRDSNQPQHF. The CDR3 coding sequence is TGTGCCAGCAGGGATAGCAATCAGCCCCAGCATTTT.

The sample holds a few counts of this clonotype. V usage is TRBV20-1 and J usage is TRBJ1-4; D is uncertain. The germline V and J ends were trimmed by 6 bases and 5 bases, with 19 bases remaining between them. Germline V gene data show CDR1 as DFQATT and CDR2 as SNEGSKA (reference sequence). This CDR3 has 15 amino acids. Here the CDR3 reads CSANPRGRTNEKLFF. CDR3 nucleotide sequence: TGCAGTGCGAATCCCCGAGGCCGCACAAATGAAAAACTGTTTTTT.

This clonotype was counted a few times. The chain uses TRBV6-1 and TRBJ2-1, with 7 positions matching TRBD1. The CDR3 is 12 residues long. The germline V gene has CDR1 MNHNS and CDR2 SASEGT. J lost 6 bases, V lost 5 bases, and 1 base had no gene match. Here the CDR3 reads CASSRQGNEQFF. The DNA for the CDR3 is TGTGCCAGCAGTCGACAGGGCAATGAGCAGTTCTTC.

V usage is TRBV5-6 and J usage is TRBJ2-2; D is perhaps TRBD2 (5 bases). Germline CDR1 SGHDT, CDR2 YYEEEE. V gave up 0 bases and J gave up 3 bases, with 12 bases separating them. CDR3 size: 16 residues. CDR3 loop: CASSLGGFGDTGELFF. In nucleotides, the CDR3 is TGTGCCAGCAGCTTGGGAGGGTTCGGGGACACCGGGGAGCTGTTTTTT.

Details on this clonotype: This may be a read error, as it is one base from a much larger clone. The chain joins TRBV7-2 to TRBJ1-2, with D uncertain. The length of the CDR3 is 13 residues. V was pared by 2 bases and J by 4 bases, with 8 bases between. Germline assignment: CDR1 SGHTA and CDR2 FQGNSA. CDR3: CASSLLGTYGYTF. The CDR3 region has the DNA TGTGCCAGCAGCTTACTAGGCACCTATGGCTACACCTTC.